A selection of T cell receptor beta chains follows, all from one sample in a study of blood T cells in healthy people across ages. TCRdb fed the 5' RACE reads into MiXCR, producing one record per CDR3 protein. This sample yields under 2,000,000 distinct CDR3 sequences, of which about 49% are seen a single time; around 2.1% belongs to the top ten. The sequenced sample consisted of blood. These TCRs come from a woman aged 40-49 years in good health. Both conserved end residues are part of each CDR3. Fields, in order: D gene, V gene, clone size, J gene, CDR3 DNA, CDR3 protein. The D gene is left open where the match is weak. Size values are once, few and many counts, or a class for expanded clones, and some rows have none.

TRBD1	TRBV28	few	TRBJ2-7	TGTGCCAGCAGTTTATTCAGCACAGGGGACTACGAGCAGTACTTC	CASSLFSTGDYEQYF
-	TRBV5-1	-	TRBJ2-5	TGCGCCAGCAGCCCGACTAGTAATTGGGAGACCCAGTACTTC	CASSPTSNWETQYF
-	TRBV3-1	-	TRBJ2-5	TGTGCCAGCAGCCAAGAACAGATGTCGAAGTACTTC	CASSQEQMSKYF
-	TRBV7-2	many	TRBJ2-7	TGTGCCAGCAGTTTCAGCCCTAGCTCCTACGAGCAGTACTTC	CASSFSPSSYEQYF
-	TRBV28	-	TRBJ2-5	TGTGCCAGCAGTTTTGGGGGTACAGGGGGGAGGGAGCAGTACTTC	CASSFGGTGGREQYF
-	TRBV28	-	TRBJ2-5	TGTGCCAGCAGTTTTTCTGGACTCGGAATCTCTATCTCCTACAATGAGCAGTACTTC	CASSFSGLGISISYNEQYF
-	TRBV7-9	few	TRBJ2-1	TGTGCCAGCAGCTCGCCCCTCCAGGGGTACGATAACAATGAGCAGTTCTTC	CASSSPLQGYDNNEQFF
-	TRBV5-1	-	TRBJ1-4	TGCGCCAGCAGCTTACGCCCCCCAAGACAGTCAACTAATGAAAAACTGTTTTTT	CASSLRPPRQSTNEKLFF
-	TRBV7-2	-	TRBJ1-2	TGTGCCAGCAGCTTAGAGGTCAGGGGAGTAGGAGGCTACACCTTC	CASSLEVRGVGGYTF
TRBD1	TRBV7-3	-	TRBJ2-1	TGTGCCAGCAGCCAGCGACAGGGAAACTACAATGAGCAGTTCTTC	CASSQRQGNYNEQFF
TRBD1	TRBV19	-	TRBJ2-4	TGTGCCAGTAGTATTATGTTGGACAGGGTAGCCAAAAACATTCAGTACTTC	CASSIMLDRVAKNIQYF
TRBD1	TRBV5-6	-	TRBJ2-7	TGTGCCAGCAGCCGGACAGGACAGGGGGCTTACGAGCAGTACTTC	CASSRTGQGAYEQYF
-	TRBV29-1	many	TRBJ2-7	TGCAGCGTTGCTTCCGGTGCTGGATCCGAGCAGTACTTC	CSVASGAGSEQYF
TRBD2	TRBV12-3/TRBV12-4	many	TRBJ2-4	TGTGCCAGCAGCTTCGGTGGGACTAGCGGCCAAAACATTCAGTACTTC	CASSFGGTSGQNIQYF
-	TRBV25-1	few	TRBJ2-7	TGTGCCAGCAGTGACGTTGGGGGCTACGAGCAGTACTTC	CASSDVGGYEQYF
-	TRBV21-1	-	TRBJ1-2	TGTGCCAGCAGCACCACCCTACAGGGATGGGACTATGGCTACACCTTC	CASSTTLQGWDYGYTF
-	TRBV6-5	-	TRBJ1-1	TGTGCCAGCAGTTACTCGATTGGGGAATCGGCCACTGAAGCTTTCTTT	CASSYSIGESATEAFF
-	TRBV20-1	-	TRBJ2-3	TGCAGTGCTGGGGGGGGCTACACAGATACGCAGTATTTT	CSAGGGYTDTQYF
-	TRBV14	-	TRBJ2-7	TGTGCCAGCAGCCAAGATCCTTTAGGAACCGAGCAGTACTTC	CASSQDPLGTEQYF
-	TRBV12-3/TRBV12-4	-	TRBJ1-6	TGTGCCAGCAGTTATGATGGCGGAGTTTATAATTCACCCCTCCACTTT	CASSYDGGVYNSPLHF
-	TRBV20-1	few	TRBJ2-7	TGCAGTGCTGGGGGCCGGGTAGGGCACTACGAGCAGTACTTC	CSAGGRVGHYEQYF
TRBD1	TRBV6-6	-	TRBJ1-4	TGTGCCAGCAGTTCCGGGACAGGGGGCCTGTCGAATGAAAAACTGTTTTTT	CASSSGTGGLSNEKLFF
-	TRBV29-1	-	TRBJ2-1	TGCAGCGTGGTTCCGGGAGAAGAGACCCAGTTCTTC	CSVVPGEETQFF
-	TRBV14	-	TRBJ1-1	TGTGCCAGCAGCCGCCTCATATTGAACACTGAAGCTTTCTTT	CASSRLILNTEAFF
-	TRBV7-6	few	TRBJ1-1	TGTGCCAGCAGCCTTAGACAGGCGAACACTGAAGCTTTCTTT	CASSLRQANTEAFF
TRBD1	TRBV10-3	-	TRBJ1-2	TGTGCCACCAACGGGGGACAGGGTTTAAGGGGCTACACCTTC	CATNGGQGLRGYTF
-	TRBV4-1	-	TRBJ2-5	TGCGCCAGCAGCCAAAACCGCGAAGGGGAGACCCAGTACTTC	CASSQNREGETQYF
TRBD1	TRBV27	once	TRBJ2-7	TGTGCCAGCAGTTTATCACAGGGGAGTTTATACGAGCAGTACTTC	CASSLSQGSLYEQYF
-	TRBV5-1	-	TRBJ2-5	TGCGCCAGCAGCTTGGAAGGCTTAGACCAAGAGACCCAGTACTTC	CASSLEGLDQETQYF
-	TRBV11-2	few	TRBJ2-7	TGTGCCAGCAGCTTAGAGGTCAGCAGGGACGAGCAGTACTTC	CASSLEVSRDEQYF
-	TRBV27	-	TRBJ2-7	TGTGCCAGCAGTTTGTCGGGGGAGAATTCCTACGAGCAGTACTTC	CASSLSGENSYEQYF
-	TRBV7-9	-	TRBJ1-1	TGTGCCAGCAGCAGGAGACGGGCGCTAAACACTGAAGCTTTCTTT	CASSRRRALNTEAFF
TRBD2	TRBV7-2	few	TRBJ2-1	TGTGCCAGCAGCTTTCAGGGACTAGCGGGGGCCAATGAGCAGTTCTTC	CASSFQGLAGANEQFF
-	TRBV20-1	few	TRBJ2-5	TGCAGTTTTCGGGGGGCCGGGGAGACCCAGTACTTC	CSFRGAGETQYF
-	TRBV4-3	few	TRBJ2-5	TGCGCCAGCAGCCAAGCGACGACGTTGGAGACCCAGTACTTC	CASSQATTLETQYF
-	TRBV14	once	TRBJ1-2	TGTGCCAGCGGCCAAGACCGCCTCTTCAGCCATGGCTACACCTTC	CASGQDRLFSHGYTF
TRBD2	TRBV20-1	-	TRBJ2-3	TGCAGTGCTAGGAGGGAGCGGGGCGGCACAGATACGCAGTATTTT	CSARRERGGTDTQYF
TRBD1	TRBV6-5	few	TRBJ2-1	TGTGCCAGCGGTGCACAGGGGGCGGAAAATGAGCAGTTCTTC	CASGAQGAENEQFF
-	TRBV18	-	TRBJ2-5	TGTGCCAGCTCACCCCAGGAAATTCAAGAGACCCAGTACTTC	CASSPQEIQETQYF
-	TRBV15	few	TRBJ2-1	TGTGCCACCAGCGAACAACGACAGTACAATGAGCAGTTCTTC	CATSEQRQYNEQFF
-	TRBV27	-	TRBJ1-4	TGTGCCAGCAGAGGACACAGTACAACTAATGAAAAACTGTTTTTT	CASRGHSTTNEKLFF
TRBD2	TRBV5-1	-	TRBJ2-5	TGCGCCAGCAGCTTGGAAGGAGCGGGGAGGGAGACCCAGTACTTC	CASSLEGAGRETQYF
-	TRBV27	-	TRBJ1-3	TGTGCCAGCAGTTTGTCCGGAGCCGTTAGGGGAAACACCATATATTTT	CASSLSGAVRGNTIYF
TRBD1	TRBV28	many	TRBJ2-5	TGTGCCAGCAGCTCCGGGACAGCTGTCCAAGAGACCCAGTACTTC	CASSSGTAVQETQYF
-	TRBV5-1	-	TRBJ2-5	TGCGCCAGCAGCTTCCAACTGGTGGGAGAGACCCAGTACTTC	CASSFQLVGETQYF
TRBD1	TRBV6-5	-	TRBJ2-5	TGTGCCAGCAGCCCGGACAGGGGGGTTGGAGAGACCCAGTACTTC	CASSPDRGVGETQYF
-	TRBV5-1	-	TRBJ1-1	TGCGCCAGCAGCTTGGGAGACAGCGGACCCATGAACACTGAAGCTTTCTTT	CASSLGDSGPMNTEAFF
-	TRBV10-2	few	TRBJ1-2	TGCGCCAGCAGCGAAAGTAGCGACATCTATGGCTACACCTTC	CASSESSDIYGYTF
-	TRBV6-5	once	TRBJ2-1	TGTGCCAGCAGCCGGGACGCACCTCTGTATGAGCAGTTCTTC	CASSRDAPLYEQFF
TRBD1	TRBV4-3	few	TRBJ2-5	TGCGCCAGCAGCCATGCTCCAAGGACAGGGAGACCGGGGGCGAGAGAGACCCAGTACTTC	CASSHAPRTGRPGARETQYF
-	TRBV6-1	-	TRBJ1-6	TGTGCCAGCAGTGAACTGGGACGGGATAATTCACCCCTCCACTTT	CASSELGRDNSPLHF
TRBD2	TRBV20-1	-	TRBJ2-7	TGCAGTGCTAGAGAGCTGCGGGGACTAGGAACCTACGAGCAGTACTTC	CSARELRGLGTYEQYF
-	TRBV4-3	-	TRBJ2-4	TGCGCCAGCAGCCAAGATGTTCTGTTAGCCAAAAACATTCAGTACTTC	CASSQDVLLAKNIQYF